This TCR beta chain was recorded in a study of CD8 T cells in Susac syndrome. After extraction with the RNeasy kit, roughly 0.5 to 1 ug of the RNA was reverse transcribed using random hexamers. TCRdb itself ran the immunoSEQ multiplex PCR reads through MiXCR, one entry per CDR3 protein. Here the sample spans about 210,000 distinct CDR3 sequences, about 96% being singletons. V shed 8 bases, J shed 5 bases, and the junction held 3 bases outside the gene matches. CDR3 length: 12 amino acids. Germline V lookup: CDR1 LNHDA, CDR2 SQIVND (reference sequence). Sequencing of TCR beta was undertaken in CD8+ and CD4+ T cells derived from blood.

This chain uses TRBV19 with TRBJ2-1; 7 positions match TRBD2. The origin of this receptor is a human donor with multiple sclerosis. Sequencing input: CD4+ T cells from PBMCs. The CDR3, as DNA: TGTGCCAGTGGCGGGAGCCACAATGAGCAGTTCTTC. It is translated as CASGGSHNEQFF.